One sample yielded the 19 T cell receptor beta chains listed below, sequenced in a study of OX40 agonist ivuxolimab in advanced cancers. The protocol was immunoSEQ multiplex PCR, while the TCRdb copy is restricted to in-frame clones and leaves out a portion. Of around 20,000 clones detected, around 82% appear once; the ten largest clones hold about 15%. The sample in question was CD4+ or CD8+ T cells sorted from blood, obtained in a trial of the OX40 agonist ivuxolimab. These TCRs come from an adult with an advanced solid tumor such as melanoma, head and neck, liver or kidney cancer.

The rearrangement joins TRBV6-5 to TRBJ1-2; tentatively, D is TRBD1 (5 bases). Trimming removed 4 bases at V and 6 bases at J, with 9 bases between. Germline V gene data show CDR1 as MNHEY and CDR2 as SVGAGI. The CDR3 spans 12 residues. Here the CDR3 DNA reads TGTGCCAGCAGTTTGGTAGGGGATGGCTACACCTTC. Protein sequence: CASSLVGDGYTF.

The rearrangement uses TRBV7-3 and TRBJ2-1; 7 bases agree with TRBD2. The V gene's germline CDR1 is SGHTA and CDR2 FQGTGA. Losses at the gene ends were 1 base for V and 4 bases for J; bases not matched to a gene: 4. There are 15 residues in the CDR3. This chain's CDR3 is CASSLRISGYNEQFF. The CDR3 DNA sequence: TGTGCCAGCAGCTTAAGGATTAGCGGGTACAATGAGCAGTTCTTC.

The chain has TRBV7-6 and TRBJ1-1, with a weak D call TRBD1 (6 bases). The germline V and J ends were trimmed by 6 bases and 0 bases, with 26 bases remaining between them. This CDR3 contains 19 residues. From germline, CDR1 is SGHVS and CDR2 FNYEAQ. CDR3 sequence (DNA): TGTGCCAGCAGTCCTGCGAGGGGGGCCACAATGGGGATGAACACTGAAGCTTTCTTT. The encoded protein is CASSPARGATMGMNTEAFF.

The chain joins TRBV5-1 to TRBJ1-1; D gene unclear. The CDR3 is made up of 14 amino acids. Germline CDR1 SGHRS, CDR2 YFSETQ. The germline V and J ends were trimmed by 4 bases and 8 bases, with 18 bases remaining between them. The CDR3 spells CASSSGLKELEAFF. The CDR3 DNA reads TGCGCCAGCAGCAGCGGGTTAAAGGAACTCGAAGCTTTCTTT.

This clone was counted only a few times. The V call is TRBV15, the J call TRBJ2-2, with D maybe TRBD1 (6 bases). The CDR3 is 16 amino acids. Trimming stripped 1 base from V and 1 base from J, with 10 bases between. Germline CDR1 and CDR2: LNHNV and YYDKDF (reference sequence). As DNA, the CDR3 is TGTGCCACCAGCAGAGCGCCAGGGGTGAACACCGGGGAGCTGTTTTTT. This gives the protein CATSRAPGVNTGELFF.

The sample holds one count of this clone. The V call is TRBV15, the J call TRBJ1-5; no reliable D call. This CDR3 is built from 15 residues. Germline CDR1 is LNHNV and CDR2 is YYDKDF (reference sequence). Deletions cut 1 base from V and 0 bases from J, with 7 bases between. CDR3 bases: TGTGCCACCAGCAGAGGGACGTTTAGCAATCAGCCCCAGCATTTT. Residues: CATSRGTFSNQPQHF.

This clone is medium-sized by share. This chain joins TRBV18 and TRBJ1-1, with a weak D call TRBD1 (5 bases). Germline CDR1 and CDR2: KGHSH and LQKENI. V lost 1 base and J 8 bases, leaving 14 bases between the germline ends. The CDR3 has 14 residues. The CDR3 sequence: CASSPQRGWEEAFF. The CDR3 region has the DNA TGTGCCAGCTCACCACAGAGGGGCTGGGAGGAAGCTTTCTTT.

CDR3 loop: CASSLTDTGELFF. In DNA form, the CDR3 reads TGTGCCAGCAGCTTGACTGACACCGGGGAGCTGTTTTTT. The chain uses TRBV5-4 and TRBJ2-2; no firm D call. The CDR3 is made up of 13 amino acids. Germline CDR1 SGHNT, CDR2 YYREEE (reference sequence). V dropped 1 base and J dropped 3 bases, with 4 bases sitting between them.

This clone was observed a handful of times. The chain carries TRBV19 and TRBJ1-5; TRBD1 aligns across 7 bases. The germline V gene has CDR1 LNHDA and CDR2 SQIVND (reference sequence). The CDR3 extends over 14 amino acids. V trimming: 6 bases; J trimming: 3 bases; junction bases outside the gene matches: 5. CDR3 protein: CASSLQGTNQPQHF. The CDR3 DNA is TGTGCCAGTAGCCTACAGGGGACCAATCAGCCCCAGCATTTT.

The chain recombines TRBV14 with TRBJ2-3, with a tentative D call TRBD2 (6 bases). This CDR3 spans 16 amino acids. V was clipped by 4 bases and J by 5 bases, with 19 bases between them. CDR1 is SGHDN, CDR2 FVKESK, per germline. The DNA for the CDR3 is TGTGCCAGCAGCCTTTACGGGACCCCGGAGGGAGATACGCAGTATTTT. It specifies CASSLYGTPEGDTQYF.

The rearrangement joins TRBV15 to TRBJ1-2; TRBD1 is a possible D gene (5 bases). This CDR3 spans 13 amino acids. Germline CDR1 and CDR2: LNHNV and YYDKDF (reference sequence). V was trimmed by 3 bases and J by 4 bases, leaving 9 bases between them. CDR3 DNA sequence: TGTGCCACCAGCAGGGGGACGGGCTATGGCTACACCTTC. Translation: CATSRGTGYGYTF.

The V and J genes are TRBV7-2 and TRBJ1-6; D not resolved. Trimming left V 4 bases short and J 7 bases short, with 14 bases between. Germline lookup yields CDR1 SGHTA and CDR2 FQGNSA. This CDR3 is 15 amino acids long. The CDR3, as DNA: TGTGCCAGCAGCTCTGACTCCATCGCGAATTCACCCCTCCACTTT. Amino acids: CASSSDSIANSPLHF.

In nucleotides, the CDR3 is TGTGCCAGCAGCCAGCAAGAGGGAGGCTACGAGCAGTACTTC. Its protein product is CASSQQEGGYEQYF. The chain links TRBV5-2 to TRBJ2-7; the DNA was not used to check the table's D call, TRBD2. TRBV5-2 is described as a pseudogene. The CDR3 is 14 residues long.

This sequence joins TRBV5-4 and TRBJ1-1, with D hard to call. CDR3 length equals 10 residues. Trimming pared 6 bases from V and 5 bases from J, leaving 5 bases between. Germline V CDR1 and CDR2: SGHNT, YYREEE (reference sequence). The CDR3 is CASTLTEAFF. Here the CDR3 DNA reads TGTGCCAGCACCTTAACTGAAGCTTTCTTT.

The rearrangement links TRBV5-1 to TRBJ2-4; D is possibly TRBD1 or TRBD2 (5 bases each). Trimming removed 1 base at V and 1 base at J, with 21 bases between. The CDR3 runs to 19 residues. Germline CDR1 is SGHRS and CDR2 is YFSETQ. CDR3 region: CASSLSTGGWAFAKNIQYF. DNA of the CDR3: TGCGCCAGCAGCTTGAGTACAGGAGGCTGGGCTTTTGCCAAAAACATTCAGTACTTC.

This clone was seen a few times. This rearrangement joins TRBV28 to TRBJ1-2, with D perhaps matching TRBD1 (5 bases). Germline CDR1 is MDHEN and CDR2 is SYDVKM. The CDR3 is made up of 17 amino acids. Trimming left V 5 bases short and J 5 bases short, with 24 bases between. CDR3 coding DNA: TGTGCCAGCAGTCCCTCGGGCCAAAGGGGACCTACTTATGGCTACACCTTC. This sequence encodes CASSPSGQRGPTYGYTF.

The chain has TRBV7-6 and TRBJ2-7, with D uncertain. The CDR3 totals 14 residues. CDR1 and CDR2 (germline): SGHVS, FNYEAQ. Trimming removed 2 bases at V and 0 bases at J, with 8 bases between. The CDR3 coding sequence is TGTGCCAGCAGCTTATCCCCCGCCTCCTACGAGCAGTACTTC. Translation gives CASSLSPASYEQYF.

The V and J genes are TRBV11-1 and TRBJ2-5; D call uncertain. Germline V gene sequence: CDR1 SGHAT, CDR2 FQDESV (reference sequence). This CDR3 is built from 14 residues. V dropped 2 bases and J dropped 2 bases, with 9 bases sitting between them. As DNA, the CDR3 is TGTGCCAGCAGCTTACGCTTAGCTCAAGAGACCCAGTACTTC. It yields the protein CASSLRLAQETQYF.

The chain recombines TRBV7-2 with TRBJ2-4, with 7 bases identical to TRBD1. Germline CDR1 SGHTA, CDR2 FQGNSA. Trimming cost V 5 bases and J 7 bases; bases outside gene matches: 11. The CDR3 runs 15 residues. The CDR3 here is CASSRDRALLNIQYF. The CDR3 DNA is TGTGCCAGCAGCCGCGACAGGGCGTTGCTGAACATTCAGTACTTC. Together with reference TRBV7-2 and TRBJ2-4, the CDR3 gives the full variable domain: GAGVSQSPSNKVTEKGKDVELRCDPISGHTALYWYRQSLGQGLEFLIYFQGNSAPDKSGLPSDRFSAERTGGSVSTLTIQRTQQEDSAVYLCASSRDRALLNIQYFGAGTRLSVL.